This T cell receptor (beta chain) was recovered during a study of CXCR3-negative and CXCR3-positive naive CD8 T cells. Study observations and caveats: Naive subsets had comparable surface CD5; TCR strength was inferred from TRB CDR3 properties.

Comment on this clonotype: Its antigen is unidentified.

The CDR3 totals 12 residues. CDR1 is SQVTM, CDR2 ANQGSEA, per germline. Carrying UMI labels, the TRB cDNA libraries were prepared through 5' RACE. Reanalyzing the 5' RACE reads, TCRdb keeps one entry per CDR3 protein, without DNA. There are about 28,000 distinct CDR3 sequences in the sample, with 10% held by the top ten. Sequencing used memory CD8+ T cells from blood. This chain links TRBV29-1 with TRBJ1-2; the TCRdb call, TRBD1, lacks DNA for checking. This TCR came from a human donor in good health. Some clones in this sample may be carry-over from other donors' samples. CDR3 loop: CSVEGPGVGYTF.